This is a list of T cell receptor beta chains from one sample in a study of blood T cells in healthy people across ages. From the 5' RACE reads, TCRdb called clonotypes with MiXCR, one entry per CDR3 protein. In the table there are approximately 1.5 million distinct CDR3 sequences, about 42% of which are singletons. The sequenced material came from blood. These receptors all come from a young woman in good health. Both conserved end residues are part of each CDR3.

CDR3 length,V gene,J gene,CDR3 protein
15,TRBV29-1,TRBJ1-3,CSVEDRGASGNTIYF
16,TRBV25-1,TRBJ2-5,CASSSISGWIWETQYF
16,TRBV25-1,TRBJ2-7,CASSPGECPSSYEQYF
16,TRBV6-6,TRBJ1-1,CASSPSTGRGNTEAFF
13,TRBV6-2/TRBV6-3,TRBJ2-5,CASRTGFEETQYF
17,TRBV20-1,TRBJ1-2,CSARVSGTGTPNYGYTF
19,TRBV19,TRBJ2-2,CASSIPSAGAPLNTGELFF
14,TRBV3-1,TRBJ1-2,CASSQVSGEDGYTF
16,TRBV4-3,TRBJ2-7,CASSQEGLASVYEQYF
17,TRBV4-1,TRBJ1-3,CASSQDDRGLLRNTIYF
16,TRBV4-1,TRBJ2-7,CASSFTTGSSSYEQYF
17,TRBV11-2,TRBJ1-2,CASSLGTWTDGNYGYTF
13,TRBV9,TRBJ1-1,CASSVVGWTEAFF
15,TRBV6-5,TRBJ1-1,CASSYSSGGASEAFF
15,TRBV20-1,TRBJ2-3,CSARDPRGAGNTQYF
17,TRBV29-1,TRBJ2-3,CSVDHPGLAGETDTQYF
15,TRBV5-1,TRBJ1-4,CASSFTDPTNEKLFF
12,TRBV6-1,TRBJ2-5,CATRFRGNEQYF
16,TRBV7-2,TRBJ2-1,CASSLFLAGTYNEQFF
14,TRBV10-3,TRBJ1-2,CAIKRTGPSYGYTF
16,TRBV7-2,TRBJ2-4,CASSFGRGSLLNIQYF
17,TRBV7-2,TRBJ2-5,CASSFYQTNPRGETQYF
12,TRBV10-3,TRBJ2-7,CAISESLNEQYF
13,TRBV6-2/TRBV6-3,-,CASSDAIRYEQYF
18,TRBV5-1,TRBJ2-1,CASTPGGGFGNSYNEQFF
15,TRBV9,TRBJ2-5,CASSAVGQPQETQYF
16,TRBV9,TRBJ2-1,CASSSPDREVYNEQFF
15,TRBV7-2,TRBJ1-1,CASSLKKGTGAEAFF
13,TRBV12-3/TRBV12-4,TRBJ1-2,CASSFGRGYGYTF
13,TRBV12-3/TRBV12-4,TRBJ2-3,CASRLTSADTQYF
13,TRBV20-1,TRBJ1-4,CSAGTPPNEKLFF
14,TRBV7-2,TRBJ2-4,CASSPGTTKNIQYF
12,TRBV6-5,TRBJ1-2,CASRQPSIGYTF
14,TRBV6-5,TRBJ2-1,CASSYELASNEQFF
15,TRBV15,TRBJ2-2,CATSRGEFETGELFF
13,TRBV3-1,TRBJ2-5,CASSQGDFGTQYF
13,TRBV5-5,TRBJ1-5,CASSLGDSTPQHF
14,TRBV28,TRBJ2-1,CASYGQGRNNEQFF
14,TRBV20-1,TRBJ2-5,CSAPRDAVQETQYF
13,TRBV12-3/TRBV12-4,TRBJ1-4,CASRLRGDGKLFF
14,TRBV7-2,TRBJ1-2,CASSTPGRHYGYTF